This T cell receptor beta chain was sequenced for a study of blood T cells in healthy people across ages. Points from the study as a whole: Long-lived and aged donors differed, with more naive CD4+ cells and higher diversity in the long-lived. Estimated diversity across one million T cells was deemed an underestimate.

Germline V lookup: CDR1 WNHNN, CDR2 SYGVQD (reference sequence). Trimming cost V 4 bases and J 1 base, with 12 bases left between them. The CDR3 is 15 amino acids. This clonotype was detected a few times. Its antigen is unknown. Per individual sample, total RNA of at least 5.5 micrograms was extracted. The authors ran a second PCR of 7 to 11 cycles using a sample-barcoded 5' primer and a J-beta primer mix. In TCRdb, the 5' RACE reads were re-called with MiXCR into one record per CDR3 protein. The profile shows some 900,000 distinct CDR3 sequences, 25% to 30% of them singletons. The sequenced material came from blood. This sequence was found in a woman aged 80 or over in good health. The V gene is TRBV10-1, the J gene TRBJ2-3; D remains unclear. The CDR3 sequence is CASSGNSPGTDTQYF. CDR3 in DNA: TGCGCCAGCAGTGGAAATAGCCCGGGCACAGATACGCAGTATTTT.